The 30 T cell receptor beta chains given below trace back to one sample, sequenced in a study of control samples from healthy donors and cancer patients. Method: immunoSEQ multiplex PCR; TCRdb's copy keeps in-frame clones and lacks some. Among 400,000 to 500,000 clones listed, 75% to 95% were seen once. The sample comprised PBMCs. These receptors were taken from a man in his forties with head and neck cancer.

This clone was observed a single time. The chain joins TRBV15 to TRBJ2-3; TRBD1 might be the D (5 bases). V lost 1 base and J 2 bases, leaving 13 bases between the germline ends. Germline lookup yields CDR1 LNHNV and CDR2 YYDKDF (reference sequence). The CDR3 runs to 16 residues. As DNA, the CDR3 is TGTGCCACCAGCAGAGGGCAGGGAACGGCCACAGATACGCAGTATTTT. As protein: CATSRGQGTATDTQYF.

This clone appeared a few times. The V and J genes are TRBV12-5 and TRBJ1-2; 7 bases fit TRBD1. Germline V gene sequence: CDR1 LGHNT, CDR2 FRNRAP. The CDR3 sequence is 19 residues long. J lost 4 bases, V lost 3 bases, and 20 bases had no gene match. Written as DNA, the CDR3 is TGTGCTAGTGGTTTTCTCTCTGGACAGGCCTCCAGAGAGGGCTATGGCTACACCTTC. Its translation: CASGFLSGQASREGYGYTF.

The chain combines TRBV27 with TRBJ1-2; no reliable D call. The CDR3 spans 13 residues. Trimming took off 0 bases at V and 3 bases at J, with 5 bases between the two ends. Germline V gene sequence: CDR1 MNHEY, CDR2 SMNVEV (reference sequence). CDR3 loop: CASSLSGYYGYTF. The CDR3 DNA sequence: TGTGCCAGCAGTTTATCAGGGTACTATGGCTACACCTTC.

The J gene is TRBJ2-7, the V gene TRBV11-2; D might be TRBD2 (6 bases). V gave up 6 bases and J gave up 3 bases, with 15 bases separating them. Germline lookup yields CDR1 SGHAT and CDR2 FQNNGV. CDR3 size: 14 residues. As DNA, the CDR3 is TGTGCCAGCAGTAAACTCTCCGGGGGCTACGAGCAGTACTTC. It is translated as CASSKLSGGYEQYF.

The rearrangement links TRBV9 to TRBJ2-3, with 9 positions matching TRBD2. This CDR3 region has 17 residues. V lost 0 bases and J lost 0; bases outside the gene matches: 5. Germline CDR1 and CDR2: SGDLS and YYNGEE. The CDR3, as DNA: TGTGCCAGCAGCGTAGAGGGACTAGCTCCAAGCACAGATACGCAGTATTTT. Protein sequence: CASSVEGLAPSTDTQYF.

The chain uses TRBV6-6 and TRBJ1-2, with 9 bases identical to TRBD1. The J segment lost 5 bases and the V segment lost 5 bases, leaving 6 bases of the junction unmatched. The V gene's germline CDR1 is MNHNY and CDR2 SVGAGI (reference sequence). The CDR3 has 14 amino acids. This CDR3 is CASSRQGGRYGYTF. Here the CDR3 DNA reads TGTGCCAGCAGTCGACAGGGGGGGAGGTATGGCTACACCTTC.

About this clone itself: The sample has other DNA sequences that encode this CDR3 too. In DNA, the CDR3 is TGTGCCAGCAGTTTGGGTGGAAACACCATATATTTT. It translates to CASSLGGNTIYF. The rearrangement links TRBV12-3 or TRBV12-4 to TRBJ1-3; D gene unclear. The CDR3 length is 12 residues. V lost 3 bases and J 3 bases, leaving 3 bases between the germline ends.

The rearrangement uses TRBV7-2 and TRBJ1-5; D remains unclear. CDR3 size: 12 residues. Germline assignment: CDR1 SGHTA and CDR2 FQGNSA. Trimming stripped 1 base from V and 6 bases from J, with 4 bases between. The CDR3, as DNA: TGTGCCAGCAGCTTAGGTCGTCAGCCCCAGCATTTT. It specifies CASSLGRQPQHF. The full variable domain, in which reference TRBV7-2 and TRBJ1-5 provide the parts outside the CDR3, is GAGVSQSPSNKVTEKGKDVELRCDPISGHTALYWYRQSLGQGLEFLIYFQGNSAPDKSGLPSDRFSAERTGGSVSTLTIQRTQQEDSAVYLCASSLGRQPQHFGDGTRLSIL.

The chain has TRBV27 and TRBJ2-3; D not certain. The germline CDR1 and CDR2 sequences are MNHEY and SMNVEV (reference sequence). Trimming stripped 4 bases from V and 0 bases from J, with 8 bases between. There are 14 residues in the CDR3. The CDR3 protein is CASSWVYSTDTQYF. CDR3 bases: TGTGCCAGCAGTTGGGTTTATAGCACAGATACGCAGTATTTT.

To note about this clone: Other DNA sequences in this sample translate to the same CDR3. CDR3 loop: CASSLAGSSYEQYF. Written as DNA, the CDR3 is TGCGCCAGCAGCTTGGCGGGGAGCTCCTACGAGCAGTACTTC. The V call is TRBV5-1, the J call TRBJ2-7; D perhaps matches TRBD2 (5 bases). The CDR3 contains 14 residues. CDR1 and CDR2 (germline): SGHRS, YFSETQ. V was trimmed by 0 bases and J by 0 bases, leaving 7 bases between them.

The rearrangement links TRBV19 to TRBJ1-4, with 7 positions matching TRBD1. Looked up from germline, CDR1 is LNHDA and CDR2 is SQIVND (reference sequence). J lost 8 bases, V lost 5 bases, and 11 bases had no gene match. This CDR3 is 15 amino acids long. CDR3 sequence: CASSLLQGSGEKLFF. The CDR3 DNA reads TGTGCCAGTAGTCTCCTACAGGGGTCAGGGGAAAAACTGTTTTTT. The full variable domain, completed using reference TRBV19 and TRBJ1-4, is DGGITQSPKYLFRKEGQNVTLSCEQNLNHDAMYWYRQDPGQGLRLIYYSQIVNDFQKGDIAEGYSVSREKKESFPLTVTSAQKNPTAFYLCASSLLQGSGEKLFFGSGTQLSVL.

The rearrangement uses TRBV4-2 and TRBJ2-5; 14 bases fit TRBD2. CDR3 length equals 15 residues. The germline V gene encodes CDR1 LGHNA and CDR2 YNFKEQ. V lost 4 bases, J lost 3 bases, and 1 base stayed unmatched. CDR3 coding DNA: TGTGCCAGCAGCCCGGGACTAGCGGGAGAAGAGACCCAGTACTTC. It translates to CASSPGLAGEETQYF.

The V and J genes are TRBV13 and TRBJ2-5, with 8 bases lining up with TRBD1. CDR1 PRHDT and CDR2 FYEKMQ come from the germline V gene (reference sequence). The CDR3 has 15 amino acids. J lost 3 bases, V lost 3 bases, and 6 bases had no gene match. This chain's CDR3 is CASSLWGTGEETQYF. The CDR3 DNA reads TGTGCCAGCAGCTTGTGGGGGACAGGAGAAGAGACCCAGTACTTC.

CDR3 in amino acids: CASSNSDTQYF. In DNA form, the CDR3 reads TGTGCCAGCAGTAATTCAGATACGCAGTATTTT. The V and J genes are TRBV6-5 and TRBJ2-3; D uncertain. The CDR3 extends over 11 amino acids. Trimming took off 5 bases at V and 4 bases at J, with 4 bases between the two ends. The V gene's germline CDR1 is MNHEY and CDR2 SVGAGI.

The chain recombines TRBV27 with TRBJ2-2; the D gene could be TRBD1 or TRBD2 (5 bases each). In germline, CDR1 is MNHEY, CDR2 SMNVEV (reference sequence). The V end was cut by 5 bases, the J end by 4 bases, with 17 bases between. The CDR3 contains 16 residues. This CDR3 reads CASSRPGPRTTGELFF. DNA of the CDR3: TGTGCCAGCAGTCGTCCGGGGCCTCGGACCACCGGGGAGCTGTTTTTT.

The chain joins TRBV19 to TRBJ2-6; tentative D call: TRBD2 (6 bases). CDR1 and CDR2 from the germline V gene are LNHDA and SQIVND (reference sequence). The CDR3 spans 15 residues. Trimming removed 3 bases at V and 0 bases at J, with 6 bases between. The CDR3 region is CASSMGGSGANVLTF. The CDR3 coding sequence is TGTGCCAGTAGTATGGGAGGCTCTGGGGCCAACGTCCTGACTTTC.

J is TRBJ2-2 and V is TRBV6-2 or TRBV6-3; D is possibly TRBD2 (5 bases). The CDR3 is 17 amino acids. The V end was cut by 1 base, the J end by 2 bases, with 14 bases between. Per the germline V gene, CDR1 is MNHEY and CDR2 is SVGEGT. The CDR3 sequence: CASSYFIRGPNTGELFF. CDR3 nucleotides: TGTGCCAGCAGTTACTTTATCAGAGGGCCAAACACCGGGGAGCTGTTTTTT.

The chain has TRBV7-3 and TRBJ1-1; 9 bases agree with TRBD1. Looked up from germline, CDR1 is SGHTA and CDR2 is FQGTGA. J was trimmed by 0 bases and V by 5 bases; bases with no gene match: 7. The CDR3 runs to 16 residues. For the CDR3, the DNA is TGTGCCAGCAGCCCTCAAGGGACAGGGCTGAACACTGAAGCTTTCTTT. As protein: CASSPQGTGLNTEAFF.

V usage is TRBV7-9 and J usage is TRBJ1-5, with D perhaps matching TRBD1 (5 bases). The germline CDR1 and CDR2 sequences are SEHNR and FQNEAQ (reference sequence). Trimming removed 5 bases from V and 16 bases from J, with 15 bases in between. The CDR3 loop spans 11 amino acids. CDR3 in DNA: TGTGCCAGCAGCGTGGGGGACGTCCACCATTTT. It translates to CASSVGDVHHF.

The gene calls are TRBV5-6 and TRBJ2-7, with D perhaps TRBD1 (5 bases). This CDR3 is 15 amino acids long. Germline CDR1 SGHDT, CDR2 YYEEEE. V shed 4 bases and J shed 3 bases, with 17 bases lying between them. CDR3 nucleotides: TGTGCCAGCAGCCTGACAGCTTCCCTCTACTACGAGCAGTACTTC. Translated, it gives CASSLTASLYYEQYF.

CDR3 nucleotides: TGTGCCAGCAGCCAAGTCACAAGGCTACCGCTCAAGGATGGCTACACCTTC. Translation gives CASSQVTRLPLKDGYTF. The chain couples TRBV3-1 (or the pseudogene TRBV3-2) to TRBJ1-2; D remains unclear. The germline V gene has CDR1 LGHDT and CDR2 YNNKEL (reference sequence). V lost 1 base and J lost 6, with 21 bases in between. The CDR3 is 17 amino acids.

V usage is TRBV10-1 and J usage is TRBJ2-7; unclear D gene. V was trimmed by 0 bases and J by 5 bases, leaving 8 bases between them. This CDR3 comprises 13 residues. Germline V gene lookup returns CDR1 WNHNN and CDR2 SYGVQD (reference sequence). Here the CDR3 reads CASSESLADEQYF. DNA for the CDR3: TGCGCCAGCAGTGAGTCTCTCGCAGACGAGCAGTACTTC.

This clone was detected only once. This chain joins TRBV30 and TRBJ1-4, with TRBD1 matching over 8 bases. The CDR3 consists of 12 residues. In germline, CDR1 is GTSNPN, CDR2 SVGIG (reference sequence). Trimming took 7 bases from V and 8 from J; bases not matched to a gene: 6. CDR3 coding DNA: TGTGCCTCTGACAGGGGTGGGGAAAAACTGTTTTTT. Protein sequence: CASDRGGEKLFF.

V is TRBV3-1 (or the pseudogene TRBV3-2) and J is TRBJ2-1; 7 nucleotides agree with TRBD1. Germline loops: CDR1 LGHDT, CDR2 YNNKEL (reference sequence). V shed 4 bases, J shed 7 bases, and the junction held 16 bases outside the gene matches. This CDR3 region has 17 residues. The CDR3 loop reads CASSLRGPGQRPNEQFF. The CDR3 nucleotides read TGTGCCAGCAGCCTGAGAGGCCCGGGACAGAGGCCTAATGAGCAGTTCTTC.

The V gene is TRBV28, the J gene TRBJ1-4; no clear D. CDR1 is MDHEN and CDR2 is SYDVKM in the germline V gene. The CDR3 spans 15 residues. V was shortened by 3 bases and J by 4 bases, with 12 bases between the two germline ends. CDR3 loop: CASSFPTEFNEKLFF. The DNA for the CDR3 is TGTGCCAGCAGTTTCCCCACAGAGTTTAATGAAAAACTGTTTTTT.

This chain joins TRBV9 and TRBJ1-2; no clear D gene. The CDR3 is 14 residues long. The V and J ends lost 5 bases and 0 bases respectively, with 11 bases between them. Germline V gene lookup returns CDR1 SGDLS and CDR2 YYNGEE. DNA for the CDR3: TGTGCCAGCAGGGTTGCAGGCTCTAACTATGGCTACACCTTC. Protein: CASRVAGSNYGYTF.

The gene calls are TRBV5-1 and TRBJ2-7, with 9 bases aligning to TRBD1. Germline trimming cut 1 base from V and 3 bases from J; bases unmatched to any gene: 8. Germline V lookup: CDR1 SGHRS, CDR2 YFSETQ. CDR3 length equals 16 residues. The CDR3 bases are TGCGCCAGCAGCTTGTTACAGGGACAGGGCCTCTACGAGCAGTACTTC. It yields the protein CASSLLQGQGLYEQYF.

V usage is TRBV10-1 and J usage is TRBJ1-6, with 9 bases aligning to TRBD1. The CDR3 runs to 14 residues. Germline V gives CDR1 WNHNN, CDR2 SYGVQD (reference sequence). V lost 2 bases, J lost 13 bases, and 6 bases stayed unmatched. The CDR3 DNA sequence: TGCGCCAGCAGTGAGGGGACAGGGTTTGTCCCCCTCCACTTT. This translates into CASSEGTGFVPLHF.

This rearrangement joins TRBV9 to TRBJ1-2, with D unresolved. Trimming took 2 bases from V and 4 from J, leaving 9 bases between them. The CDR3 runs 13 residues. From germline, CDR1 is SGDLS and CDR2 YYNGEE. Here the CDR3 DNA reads TGTGCCAGCAGCGTGGGCGGTCCCTATGGCTACACCTTC. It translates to CASSVGGPYGYTF.

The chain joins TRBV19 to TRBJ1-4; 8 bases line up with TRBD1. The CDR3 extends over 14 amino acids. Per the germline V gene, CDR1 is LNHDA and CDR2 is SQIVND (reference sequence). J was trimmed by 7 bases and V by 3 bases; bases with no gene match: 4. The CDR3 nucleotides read TGTGCCAGTAGTATCCGGGACAGGAGTGAAAAACTGTTTTTT. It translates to CASSIRDRSEKLFF.